This TCR beta chain was documented in a study of T cells in Graves' hyperthyroidism and ophthalmopathy. Study-wide results and caveats: Onset of ophthalmopathy came a median roughly 6.5 months after the model predicted it.

The table lists this clonotype with many counts. The antigen is not known. Using RNA transcripts as the source, TCR beta CDR3 regions were amplified. Using the HTBI primer set, a first-round RT-PCR was run on the TCR CDR3. MiXCR, run by TCRdb on the multiplex PCR reads, gives a single entry per CDR3 protein. The sample gives 350,000 or so distinct CDR3 sequences, about a sixth of which show up once; around a third is in the top ten. The CDR3 has 12 residues. Trimming cost V 6 bases and J 4 bases, with 12 bases left between them. Germline V gives CDR1 DFQATT, CDR2 SNEGSKA (reference sequence). Sequencing used blood. This TCR was sampled from a woman aged 30 to 39 with Graves' hyperthyroidism that later progressed to Graves' ophthalmopathy. The chain has TRBV20-1 and TRBJ1-2; a possible D gene is TRBD1 (6 bases). The CDR3 DNA reads TGCAGTGCGGGACAAATGATCTATGGCTACACCTTC. Translated, it gives CSAGQMIYGYTF.